Listed below are T cell receptor beta chains from one sample, sequenced in a study of shared clonotypes between healthy human individuals. Generated by immunoSEQ multiplex PCR, the TCRdb table keeps only in-frame clones and is missing some. The sample shows 2 million or so clones, 85% to 95% of them seen only once. The sample comprised naive CD4+ T cells sorted from blood. These receptors were collected from a man between 18 and 29 years old in good health. CDR3s include the opening cysteine and the closing phenylalanine or tryptophan. The D gene is left open where the match is weak. Size is omitted from some rows. Given values are once, few, many or a class for expanded clones.

len,v_gene,j_gene,abundance,d_gene,CDR3nt,CDR3aa
13,TRBV2,TRBJ1-1,NA,NA,TGTGCCAGCAATATATTCCGGAACACTGAAGCTTTCTTT,CASNIFRNTEAFF
14,TRBV6-1,TRBJ2-2,once,NA,TGTGCCAGCAGACTCGTCGACGGCACCGGGGAGCTGTTTTTT,CASRLVDGTGELFF
15,TRBV19,TRBJ2-1,NA,TRBD2,TGTGCCAGTAGTTGGTCTAGCGGGAGTCACAATGAGCAGTTCTTC,CASSWSSGSHNEQFF
16,TRBV7-8,TRBJ1-6,NA,NA,TGTGCCAGCAGCTTATCATACTGGACTTTTAATTCACCCCTCCACTTT,CASSLSYWTFNSPLHF
12,TRBV6-1,TRBJ1-1,NA,NA,TGTGCCAGCAGTGAAGCCTACAGTGAAGCTTTCTTT,CASSEAYSEAFF
13,TRBV6-1,TRBJ1-2,NA,NA,TGTGCCAGCAGATCGGACAGCCCCTATGGCTACACCTTC,CASRSDSPYGYTF
13,TRBV28,TRBJ1-2,NA,NA,TGTGCCAGCAGTTTACGAGGGGGCTATGGCTACACCTTC,CASSLRGGYGYTF
15,TRBV6-5,TRBJ2-7,NA,NA,TGTGCCAGCAGTTACTCGGGGGCAGGGGCCTACGAGCAGTACTTC,CASSYSGAGAYEQYF
15,TRBV7-2,TRBJ2-3,NA,NA,TGTGCCAGCAGCTTACTGGCGGGACGCACAGATACGCAGTATTTT,CASSLLAGRTDTQYF
15,TRBV7-2,TRBJ2-7,NA,TRBD1,TGTGCCAGCAGCCCAGTAGGGACAGTGGCCGACGAGCAGTACTTC,CASSPVGTVADEQYF
11,TRBV2,TRBJ1-2,once,NA,TGTGCCAGCATCGGCGGAGGGGACTACACCTTC,CASIGGGDYTF
14,TRBV28,TRBJ2-7,NA,NA,TGTGCCAGCAGTCACCCGGACAGACCCTACGAGCAGTACTTC,CASSHPDRPYEQYF
15,TRBV9,TRBJ1-4,NA,TRBD1,TGTGCCAGCAGCGTTGGGACAGGGAGGGGTGAAAAACTGTTTTTT,CASSVGTGRGEKLFF
13,TRBV7-2,TRBJ2-1,NA,NA,TGTGCCAGCAAAAAGGCAGGGAAAAATGAGCAGTTCTTC,CASKKAGKNEQFF
15,TRBV18,TRBJ2-1,NA,NA,TGTGCCAGCTCACCCGGGACGCAGGTGAGGAATGAGCAGTTCTTC,CASSPGTQVRNEQFF
16,TRBV4-2,TRBJ2-7,NA,TRBD2,TGTGCCAGCAGCCGCCTCCAAGGCGGGGGGGCCTACGAGCAGTACTTC,CASSRLQGGGAYEQYF
16,TRBV6-6,TRBJ2-2,NA,TRBD2,TGTGCCAGCAGTTACAGGGCGGGAGGGCCGGCCGGGGAGCTGTTTTTT,CASSYRAGGPAGELFF
15,TRBV18,TRBJ1-3,NA,TRBD1,TGTGCCAGCTCACTGGGACAGAGCTCTGGAAACACCATATATTTT,CASSLGQSSGNTIYF
17,TRBV28,TRBJ2-7,NA,TRBD1,TGTGCCAGCAGTTTATTCGGACAGGGAAAAGGGGGGCTGGGGCAGTACTTC,CASSLFGQGKGGLGQYF
16,TRBV4-1,TRBJ1-5,NA,NA,TGCGCCAGCAGCCAAGAACTATCACTCAGCAATCAGCCCCAGCATTTT,CASSQELSLSNQPQHF
15,TRBV6-5,TRBJ2-7,NA,TRBD1,TGTGCCAGCACTCCAGCCGGGACAGGGGTTGCCGAGCAGTACTTC,CASTPAGTGVAEQYF
12,TRBV28,TRBJ1-5,NA,NA,TGTGCCAGCAGGATTAGCAATCAGCCCCAGCATTTT,CASRISNQPQHF
14,TRBV5-1,TRBJ1-2,NA,TRBD1,TGCGCCAGCAGCCCGGCGGCAGGGGGCAATGGCTACACCTTC,CASSPAAGGNGYTF
16,TRBV27,TRBJ2-1,NA,TRBD2,TGTGCCAGCACCTCGAATGGAGCGGGGAACTACAATGAGCAGTTCTTC,CASTSNGAGNYNEQFF
15,TRBV9,TRBJ1-1,NA,TRBD1,TGTGCCAGCAGCGTAGTAGGGACAGGGGGCACTGAAGCTTTCTTT,CASSVVGTGGTEAFF
16,TRBV5-1,TRBJ2-3,NA,NA,TGCGCCAGCAGCCTGTCGCTTAGCCGCGGCACAGATACGCAGTATTTT,CASSLSLSRGTDTQYF
15,TRBV16,TRBJ1-4,NA,NA,TGTGCCAGCAGCCAATCACCTAACTTTAATGAAAAACTGTTTTTT,CASSQSPNFNEKLFF
17,TRBV5-6,TRBJ2-6,few,NA,TGTGCCAGCAGCTCCCTGGGCCGGGGGCCTGGGGCCAACGTCCTGACTTTC,CASSSLGRGPGANVLTF
15,TRBV19,TRBJ2-2,once,NA,TGTGCCAGTACCATACAGGCTGCCAACACCGGGGAGCTGTTTTTT,CASTIQAANTGELFF
14,TRBV5-8,TRBJ2-5,NA,NA,TGTGCCAGCAGCTTGTCCACTCCACCAGAGACCCAGTACTTC,CASSLSTPPETQYF
17,TRBV7-9,TRBJ2-7,NA,TRBD1,TGTGCCAGCAGCTTAGGGTATTGGGACAGCAGCTCCTACGAGCAGTACTTC,CASSLGYWDSSSYEQYF
15,TRBV18,TRBJ2-2,NA,TRBD2,TGTGCCAGCTCACTGACTAGCGGGAACACCGGGGAGCTGTTTTTT,CASSLTSGNTGELFF
13,TRBV18,TRBJ2-5,NA,NA,TGTGCCAGCTCACCGAGGGTACAAGAGACCCAGTACTTC,CASSPRVQETQYF
13,TRBV6-5,TRBJ2-3,NA,NA,TGTGCCAGCACTTCCCAGAACACAGATACGCAGTATTTT,CASTSQNTDTQYF
18,TRBV10-3,TRBJ2-2,NA,TRBD2,TGTGCCATCAGTGAGACGGGACTAGCGGGGACATTTCCCGGGGAGCTGTTTTTT,CAISETGLAGTFPGELFF
11,TRBV29-1,TRBJ2-2,NA,NA,TGCAGCGTCAAAACCACCGGGGAGCTGTTTTTT,CSVKTTGELFF
18,TRBV4-1,TRBJ1-4,NA,NA,TGCGCCAGCAGCCAAGAAGGGGCAGGTGGGGGAATAAGGGAAAAACTGTTTTTT,CASSQEGAGGGIREKLFF
17,TRBV27,TRBJ2-1,NA,NA,TGTGCCAGCAGTTTCAAAGGGAATCCACAAACCAACAATGAGCAGTTCTTC,CASSFKGNPQTNNEQFF
16,TRBV7-8,TRBJ1-4,NA,TRBD1,TGTGCCAGCAGCTTGACTGGGACAGGGATCAATGAAAAACTGTTTTTT,CASSLTGTGINEKLFF
15,TRBV2,TRBJ2-1,NA,NA,TGTGCCAGCAGTGAAGTCGTGGGAGAGGTCTATGAGCAGTTCTTC,CASSEVVGEVYEQFF
15,TRBV7-9,TRBJ1-1,NA,NA,TGTGCCAGCAGCTTGGGACCGACGCCCGGGACTGAAGCTTTCTTT,CASSLGPTPGTEAFF
11,TRBV25-1,TRBJ2-7,NA,NA,TGTGCCAGCAGTGAATTATGGGAGCAGTACTTC,CASSELWEQYF
15,TRBV5-6,TRBJ2-7,NA,NA,TGTGCCAGCAGCTTGATGGCCACCCTCGGGTACGAGCAGTACTTC,CASSLMATLGYEQYF
15,TRBV6-5,TRBJ1-3,NA,NA,TGTGCCAGCAGTTGGGGACGGTTCTCTGGAAACACCATATATTTT,CASSWGRFSGNTIYF
14,TRBV2,TRBJ1-6,NA,NA,TGTGCCAGCAGTGAGGCAGGCAGCAATTCACCCCTCCACTTT,CASSEAGSNSPLHF
16,TRBV7-9,TRBJ1-1,NA,NA,TGTGCCAGCAGCTTAGATCGGGTAGCGATGAACACTGAAGCTTTCTTT,CASSLDRVAMNTEAFF
16,TRBV10-3,TRBJ2-3,NA,NA,TGTGCCATCAGTGATTCCCCCCATCTCAGCACAGATACGCAGTATTTT,CAISDSPHLSTDTQYF
17,TRBV18,TRBJ2-1,once,NA,TGTGCCAGCTCACCAAGCGGAGGCGTCGTATTCTACAATGAGCAGTTCTTC,CASSPSGGVVFYNEQFF
15,TRBV6-1,TRBJ1-5,NA,TRBD1,TGTGCCAGCAGTGAAGGGACAGGGAGACATCAGCCCCAGCATTTT,CASSEGTGRHQPQHF